Listed below are T cell receptor beta chains from one sample, sequenced in a study of blood T cells in healthy people across ages. Using its own MiXCR run on the 5' RACE reads, TCRdb lists one record per CDR3 protein. The sample has hundreds of thousands of distinct CDR3 sequences, 44% seen once; the top ten hold 15% to 25%. Sequences were obtained from blood. The receptors derive from a man in his fifties or sixties in good health. Both conserved end residues are part of each CDR3. The D gene is left open where the match is weak. Rows give clone size only sometimes, using once, few, many, or a class for an expanded clone.

cdr3_length,j_call,clone_size,v_call,d_call,cdr3_nt,cdr3_aa
19,TRBJ2-1,-,TRBV7-8,TRBD2,TGTGCCAGCAGCTTCCAAGGACTAGCGGGGGCCGCGAGATACAATGAGCAGTTCTTC,CASSFQGLAGAARYNEQFF
13,TRBJ1-2,-,TRBV6-5,-,TGTGCCAGCAGCCTGACAGGATACAATGGCTACACCTTC,CASSLTGYNGYTF
13,TRBJ2-1,-,TRBV15,-,TGTGCCACCAGCAGAGTCGGGGACAATGAGCAGTTCTTC,CATSRVGDNEQFF
16,TRBJ2-1,-,TRBV24-1,-,TGTGCCACCAGTGACTCGACTAGTTGGGGCCTCAATGAGCAGTTCTTC,CATSDSTSWGLNEQFF
16,TRBJ2-7,-,TRBV12-3/TRBV12-4,TRBD2,TGTGCCAGCAGTCCTGGGACTAGCGGGGGGGCGGGTGAGCAGTACTTC,CASSPGTSGGAGEQYF
15,TRBJ2-7,-,TRBV7-2,-,TGTGCCAGCAGCTTAGTCGACAGGCAAGCCTACGAGCAGTACTTC,CASSLVDRQAYEQYF
17,TRBJ1-2,-,TRBV6-5,TRBD1,TGTGCCAGCAGTTACACGCGCGCGACAGGGAGTGACTATGGCTACACCTTC,CASSYTRATGSDYGYTF
15,TRBJ2-1,-,TRBV24-1,TRBD1,TGTGCCACCAGTTCGGGACAGGGTCTGCGCAATGAGCAGTTCTTC,CATSSGQGLRNEQFF
14,TRBJ2-1,few,TRBV20-1,-,TGCAGTGCTAGAACCGGGACCGCCGGCAATGAGCAGTTCTTC,CSARTGTAGNEQFF
12,TRBJ2-7,many,TRBV5-1,-,TGTGCCAGCAGCTTAGGGGGTTACGAGCAGTACTTC,CASSLGGYEQYF
14,TRBJ2-3,-,TRBV4-1,-,TGCGCCAGCAGCCAAGCCGCCTACACAGGTACGCAGTATTTT,CASSQAAYTGTQYF
14,TRBJ1-2,-,TRBV7-2,-,TGTGCCAGCAGCTTAGGGACAGCTAGCTATGGCTACACCTTC,CASSLGTASYGYTF
11,TRBJ2-5,-,TRBV6-2/TRBV6-3,TRBD2,TGTGCCAGCACCAACGGCGGGGGCCAGTACTTC,CASTNGGGQYF
15,TRBJ2-1,-,TRBV7-9,TRBD2,TGTGCCAGCAGCTCCCGGGGTAGCGGGGGGGGTGAGCAGTTCTTC,CASSSRGSGGGEQFF
16,TRBJ2-2,-,TRBV6-6,-,TGTGCCAGCAGCTCTACTGGTCTCTCTCCTACCGGGGAGCTGTTTTTT,CASSSTGLSPTGELFF
12,TRBJ1-6,-,TRBV20-1,-,TGCAGTGCTAGGACAGATAATTCACCCCTCCACTTT,CSARTDNSPLHF
16,TRBJ2-1,-,TRBV9,TRBD2,TGTGCCAGCAGCGTAGACCAGCGGGGGGGCCTGAATGAGCAGTTCTTC,CASSVDQRGGLNEQFF
15,TRBJ2-3,-,TRBV30,-,TGTGCCTGGAGTCCGAGGGGGGGGAGCACAGATACGCAGTATTTT,CAWSPRGGSTDTQYF
15,TRBJ2-7,-,TRBV6-5,TRBD2,TGTGCCAGCAGTTACGATGTCGGGGGGGGGTACGAGCAGTACTTC,CASSYDVGGGYEQYF
15,TRBJ2-7,few,TRBV12-3/TRBV12-4,TRBD1,TGTGCCAGCAGTTCAAACCGGGACAGGGCCTACGAGCAGTACTTC,CASSSNRDRAYEQYF
16,TRBJ2-1,few,TRBV10-3,TRBD2,TGTGCCATCAGTGGTGGAGGGAGGGCCGACTACAATGAGCAGTTCTTC,CAISGGGRADYNEQFF
14,TRBJ2-7,-,TRBV7-9,TRBD2,TGTGCCAGCAGCCAGACCCTAGCGGGGGGCGAGCAGTACTTC,CASSQTLAGGEQYF
17,TRBJ2-4,few,TRBV7-2,-,TGTGCCAGCAGCTTAGCCCCGCAAATCGAAACCAAAAACATTCAGTACTTC,CASSLAPQIETKNIQYF
15,TRBJ2-1,-,TRBV20-1,-,TGCAGTGCTAGAGATCTTGGGGGCCGTATCCATGAGCAGTTCTTC,CSARDLGGRIHEQFF
16,TRBJ2-1,-,TRBV6-2/TRBV6-3,TRBD1,TGTGCCAGCAGTTACTTGGGACAGGGGGCGGGGAATGAGCAGTTCTTC,CASSYLGQGAGNEQFF
14,TRBJ1-4,-,TRBV6-5,-,TGTGCCAGCAGTTACGGCGGGTCTAATGAAAAACTGTTTTTT,CASSYGGSNEKLFF
15,TRBJ2-7,-,TRBV9,TRBD2,TGTGCCAGCAGCCCGGGGGAGGGGCGAACCTACGAGCAGTACTTC,CASSPGEGRTYEQYF
14,TRBJ2-5,-,TRBV7-9,-,TGTGCCAGCAGCTTAGAAGCCGCGGGGGAGACCCAGTACTTC,CASSLEAAGETQYF
15,TRBJ2-6,-,TRBV12-3/TRBV12-4,-,TGTGCCAGCAGTTCCCGGGGAGCTGGGGCCAACGTCCTGACTTTC,CASSSRGAGANVLTF
13,TRBJ2-5,-,TRBV5-1,-,TGCGCCAGCAGCTTGGAGGGCCGCAATGAGCAGTACTTC,CASSLEGRNEQYF
12,TRBJ1-6,-,TRBV18,-,TGTGCCAGCTCACGAGGGGACTCACCCCTCCACTTT,CASSRGDSPLHF
13,TRBJ1-5,-,TRBV10-2,-,TGCGCCAGCAGTGAGTCGGTCGGGGCGCCCCAGCATTTT,CASSESVGAPQHF
14,TRBJ2-3,few,TRBV4-1,-,TGCGCCAGCAGCCTTATATGGGACACAGATACGCAGTATTTT,CASSLIWDTDTQYF
19,TRBJ2-3,-,TRBV7-2,TRBD2,TGTGCCAGCAGCTCTACCTGGACTAGCGGGGGGGCGAGGACAGATACGCAGTATTTT,CASSSTWTSGGARTDTQYF
18,TRBJ1-1,-,TRBV4-1,-,TGCGCCAGCAGCCAAGGAGGCTTTGGGGGAACAGGGAACACTGAAGCTTTCTTT,CASSQGGFGGTGNTEAFF
15,TRBJ2-6,-,TRBV7-9,-,TGTGCCAGCAGCTTAGTTATCTCTGGGGCCAACGTCCTGACTTTC,CASSLVISGANVLTF
16,TRBJ1-6,-,TRBV14,-,TGTGCCAGCAGCCAAGGGCCAGGGGCGAATAATTCACCCCTCCACTTT,CASSQGPGANNSPLHF
16,TRBJ1-6,-,TRBV6-2/TRBV6-3,-,TGTGCCAGCAGTTATCGCCGGGACAATAATAATTCACCCCTCCACTTT,CASSYRRDNNNSPLHF
15,TRBJ1-5,-,TRBV15,-,TGTGCCACCAGCGGCGGACTGGGAGACAATCAGCCCCAGCATTTT,CATSGGLGDNQPQHF
11,TRBJ1-2,-,TRBV3-1,-,TGTGCCAGCAGCCAAGCTGGGGGCTACACCTTC,CASSQAGGYTF
16,TRBJ2-6,-,TRBV4-3,-,TGCGCCAGCAGCCAAGAAGGCCGCTCTGGGGCCAACGTCCTGACTTTC,CASSQEGRSGANVLTF
15,TRBJ1-2,few,TRBV6-5,-,TGTGCCAGCACCACGGTGGGGGCGGGAGGCTATGGCTACACCTTC,CASTTVGAGGYGYTF
16,TRBJ2-5,-,TRBV28,-,TGTGCCAGCGGGACGAAAGGGACCCTGACCCAAGAGACCCAGTACTTC,CASGTKGTLTQETQYF
14,TRBJ2-3,-,TRBV27,TRBD1,TGTGCCAGCAGTTTCTCAGGGGGCGATCTTACGCAGTATTTT,CASSFSGGDLTQYF
13,TRBJ2-1,-,TRBV6-5,-,TGTGCCAGCGCCTCCCGCTCCTCCTACGAGCAGTTCTTC,CASASRSSYEQFF
15,TRBJ1-5,-,TRBV4-3,-,TGCGCCAGCAGCCAAGATCGGAGGGGAAATCAGCCCCAGCATTTT,CASSQDRRGNQPQHF